This T cell receptor (beta chain) derives from a study of T cell responses to AZD1222 COVID-19 vaccine. TCRdb's copy holds only in-frame clones and misses some; the assay was immunoSEQ multiplex PCR. Here the sample spans around 150,000 clones, about 93% being singletons. V lost 2 bases and J lost 3, with 13 bases in between. The germline V gene has CDR1 MNHEY and CDR2 SMNVEV (reference sequence). The CDR3 spans 15 residues. This chain links TRBV27 with TRBJ1-1; D gene uncertain. Sequencing used peripheral blood, obtained 28 days after the second AZD1222 dose. This sequence was found in an adult who received the AZD1222 COVID-19 vaccine. CDR3 loop: CASSLESPRHTEAFF. CDR3 DNA sequence: TGTGCCAGCAGTTTAGAGTCCCCCCGCCACACTGAAGCTTTCTTT.